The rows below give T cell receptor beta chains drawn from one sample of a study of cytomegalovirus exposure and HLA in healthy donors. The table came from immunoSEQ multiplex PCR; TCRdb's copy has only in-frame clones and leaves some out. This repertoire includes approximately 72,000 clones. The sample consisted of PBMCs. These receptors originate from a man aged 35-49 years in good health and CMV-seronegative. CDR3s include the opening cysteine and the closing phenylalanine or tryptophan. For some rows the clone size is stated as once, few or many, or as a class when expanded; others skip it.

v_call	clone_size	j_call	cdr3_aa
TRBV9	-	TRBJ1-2	CASSSTGTPGDGYTF
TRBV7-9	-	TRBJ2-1	CASSSGTSYNEQFF
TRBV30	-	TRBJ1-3	CAWSVNFFGTASSGNTIYF
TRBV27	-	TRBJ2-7	CASSPKQGNGLGEQYF
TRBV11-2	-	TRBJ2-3	CASSLAGTDTQYF
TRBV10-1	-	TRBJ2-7	CASSEAGGSYEQYF
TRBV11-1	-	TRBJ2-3	CASSPTGAGGTQYF
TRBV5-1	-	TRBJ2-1	CASSQGTSQRADEQFF
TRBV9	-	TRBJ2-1	CASSVASGGAGNEQFF
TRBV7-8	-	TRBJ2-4	CASSSVAGGIKNIQYF
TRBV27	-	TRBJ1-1	CASSHRVGTEAFF
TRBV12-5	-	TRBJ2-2	CASVSTNTGELFF
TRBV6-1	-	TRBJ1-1	CASSGTSDTEAFF
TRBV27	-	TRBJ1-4	CASSFQGANEKLFF
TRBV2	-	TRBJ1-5	CASRGGGLGNQPQHF
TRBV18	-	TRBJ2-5	CASSGRTSGGQETQYF
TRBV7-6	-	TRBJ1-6	CASSLDGGGRSPLHF
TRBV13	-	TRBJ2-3	CASSSSPGLAGGGSTDTQYF
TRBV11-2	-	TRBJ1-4	CASSSRGGVFF
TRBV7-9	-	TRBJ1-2	CASSLGVDRGNYGYTF
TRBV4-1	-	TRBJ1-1	CASSQVEGRYTEAFF
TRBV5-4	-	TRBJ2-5	CASSFQRGRETQYF
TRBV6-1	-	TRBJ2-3	CASSEMDTSTDTQYF
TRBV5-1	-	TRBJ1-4	CASSFETLNEKLFF
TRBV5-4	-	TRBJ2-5	CASRADRGRETQYF
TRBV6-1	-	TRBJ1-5	CASSEAQGGQPQHF
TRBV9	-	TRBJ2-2	CASSPSLGGRPTNTGELFF
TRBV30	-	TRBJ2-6	CAWSVLLRDRANVLTF
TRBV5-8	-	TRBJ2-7	CASSSPTSGPYEQYF
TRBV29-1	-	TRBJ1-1	CSVAGTANTEAFF
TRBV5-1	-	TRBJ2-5	CASSTTGIQETQYF
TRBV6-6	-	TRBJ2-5	CASTAEGTQYF
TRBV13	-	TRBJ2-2	CASSSISGGPATGELFF
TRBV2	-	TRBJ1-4	CASSETVGSGEKLFF
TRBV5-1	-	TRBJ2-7	CASSGGFSYEQYF
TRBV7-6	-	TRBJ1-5	CASSLGAPVSNQPQHF
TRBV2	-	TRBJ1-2	CASSELSGQGIGGYTF
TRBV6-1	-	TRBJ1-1	CAIHRATEAFF
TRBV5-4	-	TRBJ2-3	CASSGGTTDTQYF
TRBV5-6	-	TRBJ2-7	CASSLRQGHREQYF
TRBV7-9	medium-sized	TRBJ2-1	CASSFGLAGSDSSYNEQFF
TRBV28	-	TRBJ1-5	CASSLDRASNQPQHF
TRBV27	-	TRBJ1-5	CASSLDTNQPQHF
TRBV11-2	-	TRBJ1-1	CASSLAGTGIGAFF
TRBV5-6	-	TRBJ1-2	CASTDRGYGYTF
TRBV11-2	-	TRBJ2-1	CASSLGGPEQFF
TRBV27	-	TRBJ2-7	CASSLGGDSAYEQYF
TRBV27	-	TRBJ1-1	CASSRGQENTEAFF
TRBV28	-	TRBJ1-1	CASSRGHTGGTEAFF
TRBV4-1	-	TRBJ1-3	CASSQFGGQGSGNTIYF
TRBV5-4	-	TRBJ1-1	CASRGAGGEGKAFF
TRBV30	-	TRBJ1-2	CAWNRGAHYGYTF
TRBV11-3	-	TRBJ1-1	CASSASGTGGGEAFF
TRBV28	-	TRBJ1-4	CASSITKGRTNEKLFF
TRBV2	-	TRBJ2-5	CASSLPGTQYF
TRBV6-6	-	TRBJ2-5	CASSSGLAGPEGTQYF